This entry features one T cell receptor (beta chain) sequence. These data belong to a study of blood T cell repertoires in COVID-19. Those who participated ranged in age from 18 to 89 years and resided in 20 to 30 US areas. Within 2 weeks of study entry, exposed participants had contacted a PCR-confirmed or clinician-diagnosed COVID-19 case. Trimming shortened V by 1 base and J by 0 bases, and 13 bases separated the two germline ends. Per the germline V gene, CDR1 is SEHNR and CDR2 is FQNEAQ (reference sequence). The CDR3 runs to 17 residues. In the original workflow: Reference gene primer amplification gave nucleated cell count estimates. Libraries were prepared by immunoSEQ multiplex PCR; TCRdb keeps only in-frame clonotypes and omits some of them. V and J calls plus clone size are reproduced from that table; the DNA served to infer D and trimming. The data contain around 400,000 clones, nearly 90% of them seen just once; the ten biggest clones take up roughly 1.4%.

V and J are TRBV7-9 and TRBJ2-1; no definite D call. This sequence was found in a woman aged 18-29 years who had been exposed to COVID-19. Material: PBMCs or T cells enriched from blood (not recorded which). The CDR3 protein is CASSLDSWASSYNEQFF. The CDR3, as DNA: TGTGCCAGCAGCTTAGATTCCTGGGCGAGCTCCTACAATGAGCAGTTCTTC.